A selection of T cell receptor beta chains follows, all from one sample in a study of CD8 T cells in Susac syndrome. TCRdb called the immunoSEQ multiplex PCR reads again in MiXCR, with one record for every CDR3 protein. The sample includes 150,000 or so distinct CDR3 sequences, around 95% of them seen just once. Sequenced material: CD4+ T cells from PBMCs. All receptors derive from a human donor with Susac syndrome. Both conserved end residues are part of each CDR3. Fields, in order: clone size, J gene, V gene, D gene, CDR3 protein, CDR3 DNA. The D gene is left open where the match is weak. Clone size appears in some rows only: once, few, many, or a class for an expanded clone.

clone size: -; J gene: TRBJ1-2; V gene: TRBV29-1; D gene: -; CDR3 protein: CSVLPETYGYTF; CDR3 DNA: TGCAGCGTTCTCCCAGAAACCTATGGCTACACCTTC
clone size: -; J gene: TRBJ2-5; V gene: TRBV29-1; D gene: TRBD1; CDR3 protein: CSVDRGRRMETQYF; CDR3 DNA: TGCAGCGTTGACAGGGGGCGCAGGATGGAGACCCAGTACTTC
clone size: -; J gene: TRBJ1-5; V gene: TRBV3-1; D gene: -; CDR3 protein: CASSHSDRLNQPQHF; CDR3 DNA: TGTGCCAGCAGCCACTCAGACAGGCTCAATCAGCCCCAGCATTTT
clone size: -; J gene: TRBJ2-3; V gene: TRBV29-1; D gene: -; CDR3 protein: CSAARIRDSTDTQYF; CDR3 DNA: TGCAGCGCCGCCCGGATTCGGGACAGCACAGATACGCAGTATTTT
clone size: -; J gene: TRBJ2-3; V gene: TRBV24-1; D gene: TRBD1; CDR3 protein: CATSDQTGGTDTQYF; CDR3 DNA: TGTGCCACCAGTGATCAAACAGGGGGCACAGATACGCAGTATTTT
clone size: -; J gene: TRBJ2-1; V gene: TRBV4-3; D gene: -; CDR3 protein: CASSQEGPGEQFF; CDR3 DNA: TGCGCCAGCAGCCAAGAGGGGCCCGGCGAGCAGTTCTTC
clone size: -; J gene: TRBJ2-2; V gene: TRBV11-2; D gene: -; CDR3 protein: CASSLEPSGELFF; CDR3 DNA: TGTGCCAGCAGCTTAGAGCCGAGTGGGGAGCTGTTTTTT
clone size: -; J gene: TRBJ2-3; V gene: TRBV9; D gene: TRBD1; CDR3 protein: CASSVFGTGRTDTQYF; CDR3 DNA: TGTGCCAGCAGCGTATTTGGGACAGGGAGGACAGATACGCAGTATTTT
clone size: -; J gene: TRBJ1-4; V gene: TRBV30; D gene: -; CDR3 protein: CAWRDTREKLFF; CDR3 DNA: TGTGCCTGGAGGGACACGAGAGAAAAACTGTTTTTT
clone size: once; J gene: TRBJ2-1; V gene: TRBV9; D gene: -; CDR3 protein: CASSVEAGRGNEQFF; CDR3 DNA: TGTGCCAGCAGCGTAGAGGCAGGGCGCGGGAATGAGCAGTTCTTC
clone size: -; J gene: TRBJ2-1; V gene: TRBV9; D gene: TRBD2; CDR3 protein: CASSATSGSQNEQFF; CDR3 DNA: TGTGCCAGCAGCGCGACTAGCGGGAGTCAGAATGAGCAGTTCTTC
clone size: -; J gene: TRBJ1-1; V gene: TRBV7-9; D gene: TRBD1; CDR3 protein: CASSWGQGKNTEAFF; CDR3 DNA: TGTGCCAGCAGCTGGGGACAGGGAAAGAACACTGAAGCTTTCTTT
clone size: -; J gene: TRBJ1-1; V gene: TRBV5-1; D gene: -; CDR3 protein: CASSFQARNTEAFF; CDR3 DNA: TGCGCCAGCAGCTTTCAGGCTAGGAACACTGAAGCTTTCTTT
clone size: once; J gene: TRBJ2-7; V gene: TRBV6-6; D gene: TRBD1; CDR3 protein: CASTGTGATYEQYF; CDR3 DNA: TGTGCCAGCACCGGGACAGGGGCCACCTACGAGCAGTACTTC
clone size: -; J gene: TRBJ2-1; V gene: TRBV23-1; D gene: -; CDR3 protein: CASSQIHNEQFF; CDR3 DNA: TGCGCCAGCAGTCAAATACACAATGAGCAGTTCTTC
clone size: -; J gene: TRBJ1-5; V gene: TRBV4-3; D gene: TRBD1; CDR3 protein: CASSHGQGQDQPQHF; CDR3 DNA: TGCGCCAGCAGCCACGGACAGGGGCAAGATCAGCCCCAGCATTTT
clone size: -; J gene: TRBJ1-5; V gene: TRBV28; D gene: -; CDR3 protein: CASRYPLGAVSQPQHF; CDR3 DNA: TGTGCCAGCAGATACCCCCTGGGGGCCGTGAGTCAGCCCCAGCATTTT
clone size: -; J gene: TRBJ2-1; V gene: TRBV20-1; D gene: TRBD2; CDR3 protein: CSAPSLTSGRAREQFF; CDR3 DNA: TGCAGTGCTCCCTCCCTGACTAGCGGGAGGGCCAGGGAGCAGTTCTTC
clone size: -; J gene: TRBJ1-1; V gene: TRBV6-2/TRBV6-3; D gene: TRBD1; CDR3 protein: CASSAPDRGNTEAFF; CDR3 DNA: TGTGCCAGCAGTGCGCCGGACAGGGGGAACACTGAAGCTTTCTTT
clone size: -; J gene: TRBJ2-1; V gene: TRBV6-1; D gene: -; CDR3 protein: CASSEGRFTSYNEQFF; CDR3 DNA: TGTGCCAGCAGTGAGGGTCGCTTTACGTCCTACAATGAGCAGTTCTTC
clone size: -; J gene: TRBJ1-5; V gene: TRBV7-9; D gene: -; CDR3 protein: CASSSTNQPQHF; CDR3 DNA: TGTGCCAGCAGCTCCACGAATCAGCCCCAGCATTTT
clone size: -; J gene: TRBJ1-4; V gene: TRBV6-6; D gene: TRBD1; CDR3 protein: CASIRQGVGEKLFF; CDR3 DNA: TGTGCCAGCATACGACAGGGGGTTGGCGAAAAACTGTTTTTT
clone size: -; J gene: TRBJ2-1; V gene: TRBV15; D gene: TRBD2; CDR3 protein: CATSRDLTSGRVVQFF; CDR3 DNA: TGTGCCACCAGCAGAGATCTGACTAGCGGGAGAGTGGTACAGTTCTTC
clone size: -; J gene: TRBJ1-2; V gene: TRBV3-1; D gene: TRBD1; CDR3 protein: CASSLRTGYYTF; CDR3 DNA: TGTGCCAGCAGCTTACGGACAGGATACTACACCTTC
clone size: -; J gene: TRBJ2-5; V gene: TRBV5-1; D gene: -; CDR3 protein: CASSLGDTETQYF; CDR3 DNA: TGCGCCAGCAGCTTGGGGGACACCGAGACCCAGTACTTC
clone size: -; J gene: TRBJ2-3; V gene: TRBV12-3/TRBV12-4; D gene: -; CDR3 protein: CASRTGGVDTQYF; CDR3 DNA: TGTGCCAGCAGAACTGGGGGTGTTGATACGCAGTATTTT
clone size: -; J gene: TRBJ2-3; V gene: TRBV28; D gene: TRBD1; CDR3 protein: CASSLSGQGTDTQYF; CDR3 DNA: TGTGCCAGCAGTCTCTCCGGACAGGGGACAGATACGCAGTATTTT
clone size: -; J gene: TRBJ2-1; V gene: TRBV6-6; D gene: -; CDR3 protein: CASRPGLDEQFF; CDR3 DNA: TGTGCCAGCAGGCCAGGGTTGGATGAGCAGTTCTTC
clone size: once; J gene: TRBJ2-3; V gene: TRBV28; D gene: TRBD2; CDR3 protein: CASSSRDYRTDTQYF; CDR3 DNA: TGTGCCAGCAGCTCGCGGGACTACCGCACAGATACGCAGTATTTT
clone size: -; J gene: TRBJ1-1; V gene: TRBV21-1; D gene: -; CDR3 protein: CASTQRLNTEAFF; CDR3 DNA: TGTGCCAGCACCCAACGGTTGAACACTGAAGCTTTCTTT
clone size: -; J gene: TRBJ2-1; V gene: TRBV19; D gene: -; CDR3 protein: CASSGGLEALDNEQFF; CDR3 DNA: TGTGCCAGTAGTGGGGGCTTGGAGGCTCTGGACAATGAGCAGTTCTTC
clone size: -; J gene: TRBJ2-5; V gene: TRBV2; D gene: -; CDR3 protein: CASQDLETQYF; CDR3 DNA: TGTGCCAGCCAGGATTTGGAGACCCAGTACTTC
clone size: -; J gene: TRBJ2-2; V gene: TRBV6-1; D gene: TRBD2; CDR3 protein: CASSRTSGRATGELFF; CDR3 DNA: TGTGCCAGCTCTCGGACTAGCGGGAGGGCGACCGGGGAGCTGTTTTTT
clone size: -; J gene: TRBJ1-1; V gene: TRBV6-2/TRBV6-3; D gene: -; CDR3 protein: CATRRGMNTEAFF; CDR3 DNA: TGTGCCACCCGAAGGGGAATGAACACTGAAGCTTTCTTT
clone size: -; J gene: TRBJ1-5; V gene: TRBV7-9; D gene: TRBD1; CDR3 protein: CASQRTGGHQPQHF; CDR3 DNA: TGTGCCAGCCAACGAACAGGGGGGCATCAGCCCCAGCATTTT
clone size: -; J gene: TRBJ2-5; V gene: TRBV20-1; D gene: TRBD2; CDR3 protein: CSARFSGGSAETQYF; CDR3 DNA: TGCAGTGCTAGATTTAGCGGGGGTTCAGCGGAGACCCAGTACTTC
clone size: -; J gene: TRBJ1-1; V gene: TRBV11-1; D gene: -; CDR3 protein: CASSFQGMTNTEAFF; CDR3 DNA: TGTGCCAGCAGCTTCCAGGGCATGACGAACACTGAAGCTTTCTTT
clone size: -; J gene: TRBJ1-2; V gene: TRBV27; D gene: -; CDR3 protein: CASSLTPGTRDYGYTF; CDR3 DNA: TGTGCCAGCAGTTTAACCCCCGGGACCCGGGACTATGGCTACACCTTC
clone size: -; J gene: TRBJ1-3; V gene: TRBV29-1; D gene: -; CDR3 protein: CSVEGDAGWYTGNTIYF; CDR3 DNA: TGCAGCGTTGAAGGAGATGCAGGGTGGTACACTGGAAACACCATATATTTT
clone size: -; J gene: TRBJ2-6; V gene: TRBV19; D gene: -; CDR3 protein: CASSSPGAGANVLTF; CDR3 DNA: TGTGCCAGTAGTTCCCCAGGGGCTGGGGCCAACGTCCTGACTTTC
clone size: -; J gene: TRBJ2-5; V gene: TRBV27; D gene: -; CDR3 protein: CASSVGPDVKETQYF; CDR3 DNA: TGTGCCAGCAGCGTCGGGCCAGACGTAAAAGAGACCCAGTACTTC
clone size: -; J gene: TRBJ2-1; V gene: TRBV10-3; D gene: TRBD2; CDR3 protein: CAISPQSGRAWNEQFF; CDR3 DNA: TGTGCCATCAGCCCCCAAAGCGGGAGGGCCTGGAATGAGCAGTTCTTC
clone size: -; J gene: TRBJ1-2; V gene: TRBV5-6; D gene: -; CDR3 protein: CASSLAGADGYTF; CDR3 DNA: TGTGCCAGCAGCTTGGCGGGAGCTGATGGCTACACCTTC
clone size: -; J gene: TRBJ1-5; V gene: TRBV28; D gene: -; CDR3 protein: CASTLGDYNQPQHF; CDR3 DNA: TGTGCCAGCACCTTGGGGGACTACAATCAGCCCCAGCATTTT
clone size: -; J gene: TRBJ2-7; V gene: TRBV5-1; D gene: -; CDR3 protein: CASSLEPLLYEQYF; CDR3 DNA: TGCGCCAGCAGCTTAGAACCACTCCTCTACGAGCAGTACTTC
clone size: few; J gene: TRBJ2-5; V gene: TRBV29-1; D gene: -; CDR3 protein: CSVEQGRRETQYF; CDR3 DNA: TGCAGCGTCGAGCAGGGGCGGCGGGAGACCCAGTACTTC
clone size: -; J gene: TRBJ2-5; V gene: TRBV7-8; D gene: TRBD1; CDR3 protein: CASSWRQGRGETQYF; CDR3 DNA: TGTGCCAGCAGCTGGAGACAGGGTCGGGGAGAGACCCAGTACTTC
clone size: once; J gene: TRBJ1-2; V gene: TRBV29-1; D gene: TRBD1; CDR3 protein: CSGSFGQGYGYTF; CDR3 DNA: TGCAGCGGTTCATTCGGACAGGGCTATGGCTACACCTTC
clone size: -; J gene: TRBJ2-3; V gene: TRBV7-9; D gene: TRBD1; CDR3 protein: CASSPGTGSRDTQYF; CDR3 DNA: TGTGCCAGCAGCCCCGGGACAGGGAGTAGAGATACGCAGTATTTT
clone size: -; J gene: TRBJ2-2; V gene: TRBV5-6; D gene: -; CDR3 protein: CASSPVGRDHTGELFF; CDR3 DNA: TGTGCCAGCAGCCCCGTTGGCCGGGACCACACCGGGGAGCTGTTTTTT
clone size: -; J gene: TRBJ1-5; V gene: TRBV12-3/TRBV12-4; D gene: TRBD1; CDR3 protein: CASNLGQGFGQPQHF; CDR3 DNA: TGTGCCAGCAACCTGGGACAGGGGTTTGGCCAGCCCCAGCATTTT
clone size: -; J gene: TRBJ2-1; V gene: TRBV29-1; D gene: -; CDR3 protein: CSAPQHGSSYNEQFF; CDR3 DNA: TGCAGCGCCCCCCAGCACGGGAGCTCCTACAATGAGCAGTTCTTC
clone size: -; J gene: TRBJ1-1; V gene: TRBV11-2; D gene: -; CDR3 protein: CASSKPLPLRSTEAFF; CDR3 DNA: TGTGCCAGCAGCAAACCCCTACCCCTTAGGAGCACTGAAGCTTTCTTT
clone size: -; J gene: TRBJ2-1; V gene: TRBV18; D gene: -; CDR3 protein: CASSRPGSYEQFF; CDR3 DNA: TGTGCCAGCTCCCGCCCAGGTTCTTATGAGCAGTTCTTC
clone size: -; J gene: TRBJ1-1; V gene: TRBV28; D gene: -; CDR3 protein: CASSFPGWGTEAFF; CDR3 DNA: TGTGCCAGCAGTTTCCCAGGGTGGGGTACTGAAGCTTTCTTT
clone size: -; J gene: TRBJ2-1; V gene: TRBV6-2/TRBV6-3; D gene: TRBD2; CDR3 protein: CASTSPSGREQFF; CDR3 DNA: TGTGCCAGCACCTCCCCTAGCGGGAGAGAGCAGTTCTTC
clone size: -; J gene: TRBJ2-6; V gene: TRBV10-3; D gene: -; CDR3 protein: CAISGHSVAGANVLTF; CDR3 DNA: TGTGCCATCAGTGGGCATTCCGTAGCTGGGGCCAACGTCCTGACTTTC
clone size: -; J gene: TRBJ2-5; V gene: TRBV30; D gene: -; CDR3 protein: CAWSAGAVQETPHF; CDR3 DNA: TGTGCCTGGAGTGCCGGGGCAGTCCAAGAGACCCCCCACTTC
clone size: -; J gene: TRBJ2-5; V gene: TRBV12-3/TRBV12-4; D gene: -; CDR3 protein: CASSWGLVGETQYF; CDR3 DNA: TGTGCCAGCAGTTGGGGACTCGTTGGGGAGACCCAGTACTTC